These T cell receptor beta chains were read from a single sample in a study of blood T cell repertoires in COVID-19. Libraries were prepared by immunoSEQ multiplex PCR; TCRdb keeps only in-frame clonotypes and omits some of them. The sample comprises 400,000 or so clones, roughly 86% of which are singletons, and 1.9% rests with the top ten. The sequencing input was PBMCs or T cells enriched from blood (not recorded which). These receptors originate from a middle-aged man in a cohort exposed to, infected with or recovered from COVID-19 (not recorded which). Each CDR3 is given with its conserved first and last residue. Each record gives: V gene, D gene, clone size, J gene, CDR3 protein, CDR3 DNA. The D gene is left open where the match is weak. Part of the rows lack a size; the others show once, few, many or a class for expanded clones.

V gene: TRBV28
D gene: NA
clone size: NA
J gene: TRBJ2-3
CDR3 protein: CASSNPGTSRTDTQYF
CDR3 DNA: TGTGCCAGCAGTAATCCTGGTACTAGTCGCACAGATACGCAGTATTTT

V gene: TRBV5-1
D gene: TRBD2
clone size: NA
J gene: TRBJ2-7
CDR3 protein: CASSLAGARYEQYF
CDR3 DNA: TGCGCCAGCAGCCTAGCGGGGGCCCGCTACGAGCAGTACTTC

V gene: TRBV6-5
D gene: TRBD1
clone size: NA
J gene: TRBJ2-3
CDR3 protein: CAVNRGRGTDTQYF
CDR3 DNA: TGTGCCGTCAACAGGGGGCGAGGCACAGATACGCAGTATTTT

V gene: TRBV7-9
D gene: NA
clone size: NA
J gene: TRBJ1-1
CDR3 protein: CASSHVQGGNTEAFF
CDR3 DNA: TGTGCCAGCAGCCACGTGCAGGGTGGTAACACTGAAGCTTTCTTT

V gene: TRBV2
D gene: TRBD1
clone size: few
J gene: TRBJ1-2
CDR3 protein: CASSVGQGAWGYTF
CDR3 DNA: TGTGCCAGCAGTGTAGGACAGGGGGCGTGGGGCTACACCTTC

V gene: TRBV9
D gene: TRBD2
clone size: once
J gene: TRBJ2-1
CDR3 protein: CASSVASSGSNEQFF
CDR3 DNA: TGTGCCAGCAGCGTAGCGTCTAGCGGGAGTAATGAGCAGTTCTTC

V gene: TRBV15
D gene: TRBD1
clone size: NA
J gene: TRBJ2-5
CDR3 protein: CATSGDRGRRETQYF
CDR3 DNA: TGTGCCACCAGCGGGGACAGGGGGCGTAGGGAGACCCAGTACTTC

V gene: TRBV19
D gene: NA
clone size: NA
J gene: TRBJ1-1
CDR3 protein: CASCNVGGTQGNTEAFF
CDR3 DNA: TGTGCCAGTTGTAATGTCGGGGGAACCCAGGGCAACACTGAAGCTTTCTTT

V gene: TRBV6-5
D gene: TRBD1
clone size: NA
J gene: TRBJ2-5
CDR3 protein: CASSHDREETQYF
CDR3 DNA: TGTGCCAGCAGTCACGACAGGGAAGAGACCCAGTACTTC

V gene: TRBV19
D gene: TRBD1
clone size: few
J gene: TRBJ1-2
CDR3 protein: CASSMGQNGFYGYTF
CDR3 DNA: TGTGCCAGTAGTATGGGACAGAATGGATTCTATGGCTACACCTTC

V gene: TRBV25-1
D gene: TRBD2
clone size: NA
J gene: TRBJ2-1
CDR3 protein: CASSAGRADIEQFF
CDR3 DNA: TGTGCCAGCAGTGCGGGGAGGGCCGATATTGAGCAGTTCTTC

V gene: TRBV5-1
D gene: TRBD2
clone size: NA
J gene: TRBJ2-1
CDR3 protein: CASSPSGLAGVNEQFF
CDR3 DNA: TGCGCCAGCAGTCCATCGGGACTAGCGGGAGTCAATGAGCAGTTCTTC

V gene: TRBV4-2
D gene: TRBD2
clone size: NA
J gene: TRBJ2-1
CDR3 protein: CASSQDSGSSYNEQFF
CDR3 DNA: TGTGCCAGCAGCCAAGATAGCGGGAGCTCCTACAATGAGCAGTTCTTC

V gene: TRBV19
D gene: NA
clone size: NA
J gene: TRBJ2-4
CDR3 protein: CASSIGGAKNIQYF
CDR3 DNA: TGTGCCAGTAGTATCGGAGGTGCCAAAAACATTCAGTACTTC

V gene: TRBV6-5
D gene: TRBD2
clone size: NA
J gene: TRBJ2-1
CDR3 protein: CASRRGTSGRQQFF
CDR3 DNA: TGTGCCAGCAGACGCGGGACTAGCGGGAGACAGCAGTTCTTC

V gene: TRBV9
D gene: TRBD2
clone size: NA
J gene: TRBJ2-7
CDR3 protein: CASSEGLAGLGVYYEQYF
CDR3 DNA: TGTGCCAGCAGCGAGGGACTAGCGGGATTAGGGGTGTACTACGAGCAGTACTTC

V gene: TRBV6-5
D gene: TRBD1
clone size: once
J gene: TRBJ1-4
CDR3 protein: CASSPGGSEKKLFF
CDR3 DNA: TGTGCCAGCAGCCCAGGGGGAAGCGAAAAAAAACTGTTTTTT

V gene: TRBV20-1
D gene: NA
clone size: NA
J gene: TRBJ2-7
CDR3 protein: CSASASYEQYF
CDR3 DNA: TGCAGTGCCAGCGCCTCCTACGAGCAGTACTTC

V gene: TRBV30
D gene: NA
clone size: NA
J gene: TRBJ2-2
CDR3 protein: CAWSVPSRPGELFF
CDR3 DNA: TGTGCCTGGAGTGTCCCTAGTCGACCCGGGGAGCTGTTTTTT

V gene: TRBV30
D gene: TRBD1
clone size: NA
J gene: TRBJ2-3
CDR3 protein: CAGSRQGGTDTQYF
CDR3 DNA: TGTGCCGGGAGCCGACAGGGGGGGACAGATACGCAGTATTTT

V gene: TRBV7-2
D gene: TRBD1
clone size: NA
J gene: TRBJ1-3
CDR3 protein: CASSFDTGAGNTIYF
CDR3 DNA: TGTGCCAGCAGCTTCGATACAGGGGCCGGAAACACCATATATTTT

V gene: TRBV28
D gene: NA
clone size: NA
J gene: TRBJ2-3
CDR3 protein: CASSFPSYADTQYF
CDR3 DNA: TGTGCCAGCAGTTTCCCCTCCTATGCAGATACGCAGTATTTT

V gene: TRBV29-1
D gene: NA
clone size: once
J gene: TRBJ2-5
CDR3 protein: CSASRHHRTQYF
CDR3 DNA: TGCAGCGCCTCGCGGCATCACCGGACCCAGTACTTC

V gene: TRBV7-9
D gene: TRBD2
clone size: NA
J gene: TRBJ2-3
CDR3 protein: CASSQSGTRIDTQYF
CDR3 DNA: TGTGCCAGCAGTCAGTCCGGGACTAGAATAGATACGCAGTATTTT

V gene: TRBV6-4
D gene: TRBD1
clone size: NA
J gene: TRBJ1-6
CDR3 protein: CASSDPRTGENSPLHF
CDR3 DNA: TGTGCCAGCAGTGACCCTCGGACAGGGGAAAATTCACCCCTCCACTTT

V gene: TRBV6-6
D gene: NA
clone size: NA
J gene: TRBJ1-5
CDR3 protein: CASSYPPGNQPQHF
CDR3 DNA: TGTGCCAGCAGTTACCCCCCAGGGAATCAGCCCCAGCATTTT

V gene: TRBV5-4
D gene: TRBD1
clone size: NA
J gene: TRBJ1-1
CDR3 protein: CASSSRTGPDAEAFF
CDR3 DNA: TGTGCCAGCAGCTCTCGGACAGGACCCGACGCTGAAGCTTTCTTT

V gene: TRBV19
D gene: NA
clone size: once
J gene: TRBJ1-5
CDR3 protein: CASIGAGNSNQPQHF
CDR3 DNA: TGTGCCAGTATTGGAGCAGGGAATAGCAATCAGCCCCAGCATTTT

V gene: TRBV28
D gene: TRBD2
clone size: NA
J gene: TRBJ2-1
CDR3 protein: CASRTPGTSDNEQFF
CDR3 DNA: TGTGCCAGCAGAACCCCCGGGACTAGCGACAATGAGCAGTTCTTC

V gene: TRBV29-1
D gene: NA
clone size: NA
J gene: TRBJ1-1
CDR3 protein: CSVRDTNTEAFF
CDR3 DNA: TGCAGCGTTCGGGACACGAACACTGAAGCTTTCTTT

V gene: TRBV19
D gene: TRBD2
clone size: NA
J gene: TRBJ2-3
CDR3 protein: CASQSGRAPDTQYF
CDR3 DNA: TGTGCCAGCCAAAGCGGGAGGGCCCCAGATACGCAGTATTTT